This is a list of T cell receptor beta chains from one sample in a study of metastatic and nonmetastatic thyroid tumors. With MiXCR, TCRdb reprocessed the PCR reads. The table has under 25,000 clones, about a fifth seen once. Material: blood. Receptors were obtained from a female donor with papillary thyroid cancer or a benign thyroid nodule (not recorded which). Some clones in this sample may be carry-over from other donors' samples. Each CDR3 is given with its conserved first and last residue. Each record gives: J gene, V gene, CDR3 length, CDR3 protein.

j_gene: TRBJ2-5; v_gene: TRBV30; len: 15; CDR3aa: CAWSVASGGLKTQYF
j_gene: TRBJ1-5; v_gene: TRBV19; len: 15; CDR3aa: CASSIVRGASQPQHF
j_gene: TRBJ2-2; v_gene: TRBV28; len: 14; CDR3aa: CASRAGVQTGELFF
j_gene: TRBJ2-3; v_gene: TRBV6-2/TRBV6-3; len: 14; CDR3aa: CASSYSVGLDTQYF
j_gene: TRBJ1-2; v_gene: TRBV6-1; len: 11; CDR3aa: CASTANYGYTF
j_gene: TRBJ2-2; v_gene: TRBV12-3/TRBV12-4; len: 18; CDR3aa: CASSLNPLAGSITGELFF
j_gene: TRBJ1-1; v_gene: TRBV5-1; len: 13; CDR3aa: CASSFPESPEAFF
j_gene: TRBJ1-2; v_gene: TRBV10-3; len: 15; CDR3aa: CAISENAGQSYGYTF
j_gene: TRBJ2-7; v_gene: TRBV30; len: 15; CDR3aa: CAWSKGPGPAYEQYF
j_gene: TRBJ2-2; v_gene: TRBV7-3; len: 16; CDR3aa: CASSPGGNQNTGELFF
j_gene: TRBJ1-1; v_gene: TRBV7-8; len: 16; CDR3aa: CASSLGSGAANTEAFF
j_gene: TRBJ2-1; v_gene: TRBV19; len: 14; CDR3aa: CASRLGGAYNEQFF
j_gene: TRBJ1-6; v_gene: TRBV6-4; len: 13; CDR3aa: CASSDHENSPLHF
j_gene: TRBJ2-5; v_gene: TRBV9; len: 13; CDR3aa: CASSLLSGETQYF
j_gene: TRBJ1-6; v_gene: TRBV30; len: 14; CDR3aa: CAWSTGTTHSPLHF
j_gene: TRBJ2-7; v_gene: TRBV27; len: 15; CDR3aa: CASSLSGTRGGEQYF
j_gene: TRBJ2-3; v_gene: TRBV20-1; len: 14; CDR3aa: CSARRRGYTDTQYF
j_gene: TRBJ1-2; v_gene: TRBV6-1; len: 14; CDR3aa: CASSEYRGYYGYTF
j_gene: TRBJ2-1; v_gene: TRBV6-2/TRBV6-3; len: 12; CDR3aa: CASSGTYNEQFF
j_gene: TRBJ1-3; v_gene: TRBV28; len: 17; CDR3aa: CASSFMLGGGVGNTIYF
j_gene: TRBJ1-4; v_gene: TRBV7-9; len: 14; CDR3aa: CASGTDSTNEKLFF
j_gene: TRBJ2-7; v_gene: TRBV30; len: 14; CDR3aa: CAWSPKGVPTEQYF
j_gene: TRBJ2-5; v_gene: TRBV6-2/TRBV6-3; len: 13; CDR3aa: CASSQGTFGTQYF
j_gene: TRBJ2-3; v_gene: TRBV9; len: 15; CDR3aa: CASSVGTLSTDTQYF
j_gene: TRBJ2-7; v_gene: TRBV12-5; len: 11; CDR3aa: CASGRGAEQYF
j_gene: TRBJ1-2; v_gene: TRBV18; len: 13; CDR3aa: CASSPGQVIGYTF
j_gene: TRBJ2-1; v_gene: TRBV28; len: 19; CDR3aa: CASSLGLAGGEVSYNEQFF
j_gene: TRBJ2-7; v_gene: TRBV10-3; len: 13; CDR3aa: CAISDVGTYEQYF
j_gene: TRBJ2-7; v_gene: TRBV7-8; len: 15; CDR3aa: CASSLNRDGIYEQYF
j_gene: TRBJ2-7; v_gene: TRBV6-2/TRBV6-3; len: 17; CDR3aa: CASSSNRDYYSVDEQYF
j_gene: TRBJ1-1; v_gene: TRBV28; len: 16; CDR3aa: CASNPLRGQQNTEAFF
j_gene: TRBJ2-7; v_gene: TRBV30; len: 21; CDR3aa: CAWSVKHRTSGSSWGLYEQYF